A single sample gave rise to the 27 T cell receptor beta chains below, sequenced in a study of response to subunit inactivated influenza vaccine. TCRdb re-analysed the RT-PCR reads in MiXCR, keeping a single row per CDR3 protein. The sample holds hundreds of thousands of distinct CDR3 sequences, around 15% seen once. Sequenced here: PBMCs from blood, sampled roughly 15 days before vaccination. The receptors shown here come from a man aged 50-59 years who received an inactivated influenza vaccine.

The chain recombines TRBV29-1 with TRBJ2-1; 9 nucleotides line up with TRBD1. This CDR3 is 13 amino acids long. The V gene end was trimmed by 4 bases and the J gene end by 2 bases; junction bases not matched to a gene: 0. CDR1 and CDR2 from the germline V gene are SQVTM and ANQGSEA. The CDR3 DNA reads TGCAGCGTTGGGACAGGGGCCTACAATGAGCAGTTCTTC. It yields the protein CSVGTGAYNEQFF.

The chain uses TRBV5-1 and TRBJ2-1; TRBD2 matches 10 bases. The J segment lost 0 bases and the V segment lost 0 bases, leaving 9 bases of the junction unmatched. Per germline, CDR1 SGHRS and CDR2 YFSETQ. This CDR3 contains 19 residues. The CDR3: CASSLGGLAVLSSYNEQFF. CDR3 bases: TGCGCCAGCAGCTTGGGTGGACTAGCGGTCCTGAGCTCCTACAATGAGCAGTTCTTC.

This clonotype was observed a few times. The rearrangement links TRBV29-1 to TRBJ2-2, with TRBD2 identical over 13 bases. The J segment lost 8 bases and the V segment lost 4 bases, leaving 4 bases of the junction unmatched. This CDR3 spans 14 amino acids. CDR1 and CDR2 (germline): SQVTM, ANQGSEA. CDR3 sequence (DNA): TGCAGCGTTGTACTAGCGGGAGGGCCGGGGGAGCTGTTTTTT. Translation gives CSVVLAGGPGELFF.

This clonotype came up a few times. V usage is TRBV10-3 and J usage is TRBJ1-1; the match to TRBD1 covers 10 bases. The CDR3 sequence is 14 residues long. Germline V gene lookup returns CDR1 ENHRY and CDR2 SYGVKD. V was pared by 7 bases and J by 1 base, with 3 bases of the junction left unmatched. Here the CDR3 DNA reads TGTGCCATCACCCGGGACAGGGGGAACACTGAAGCTTTCTTT. This sequence encodes CAITRDRGNTEAFF.

The chain combines TRBV24-1 with TRBJ2-7; weak D call: TRBD2 (6 bases). Trimming took 2 bases from V and 2 from J, leaving 12 bases between them. Germline V lookup: CDR1 KGHDR, CDR2 SFDVKD. CDR3 length: 15 amino acids. CDR3 in DNA: TGTGCCACCAGTGATTCGTTTAGCGGTCCCTACGAGCAGTACTTC. Amino acid sequence: CATSDSFSGPYEQYF.

This clonotype was seen only a few times. The V gene is TRBV6-5, the J gene TRBJ2-3, with D unclear. Germline V CDR1 and CDR2: MNHEY, SVGAGI. The CDR3 totals 13 residues. The V and J ends lost 0 bases and 1 base respectively, with 2 bases between them. The CDR3 nucleotides are TGTGCCAGCAGTTACTCCGGCACAGATACGCAGTATTTT. Protein: CASSYSGTDTQYF.

The V gene is TRBV24-1, the J gene TRBJ2-5; D is perhaps TRBD2 (6 bases). The V gene lost 4 bases and the J gene lost 4 bases, with 12 bases spanning the gap. This CDR3 region has 14 residues. Per the germline V gene, CDR1 is KGHDR and CDR2 is SFDVKD. The CDR3 here is CATSDPTSIETQYF. The CDR3 bases are TGTGCCACCAGTGACCCTACTAGCATAGAGACCCAGTACTTC.

This clonotype was counted between two and nine times. This chain uses TRBV7-2 with TRBJ2-3; maybe TRBD2 (5 bases). The CDR3 runs to 14 residues. Germline V gene lookup returns CDR1 SGHTA and CDR2 FQGNSA. The V gene lost 5 bases and the J gene lost 6 bases, with 15 bases spanning the gap. In DNA, the CDR3 is TGTGCCAGCAGCCTACACCGGGGTTCGGATACGCAGTATTTT. It is translated as CASSLHRGSDTQYF.

This chain uses TRBV28 with TRBJ1-1; D possibly corresponds to TRBD1 (6 bases). Germline values: CDR1 MDHEN, CDR2 SYDVKM. V was pared by 5 bases and J by 0 bases, with 19 bases between. The CDR3 totals 17 residues. CDR3 sequence: CASSLSLTGQLNTEAFF. CDR3 coding DNA: TGTGCCAGCAGTCTATCCCTGACAGGCCAATTGAACACTGAAGCTTTCTTT.

This clonotype was detected a few times. The genes are TRBV6-2 or TRBV6-3 and TRBJ2-2; D remains ambiguous. This CDR3 spans 15 amino acids. V was trimmed by 5 bases and J by 1 base, leaving 11 bases between them. From germline, CDR1 is MNHEY and CDR2 SVGEGT. The CDR3 is CASSDRPVNTGELFF. The CDR3 DNA reads as TGTGCCAGCAGTGACCGACCCGTGAACACCGGGGAGCTGTTTTTT.

This clonotype has at least ten counts. V usage is TRBV29-1 and J usage is TRBJ2-7, with D perhaps TRBD1 (5 bases). Germline V CDR1 and CDR2: SQVTM, ANQGSEA. The CDR3 consists of 13 residues. The ends were cut back, 6 bases at V and 2 bases at J, with 14 bases in the middle. The CDR3 is CSVAMRQTYEQYF. The CDR3 coding sequence is TGCAGCGTCGCCATGAGACAGACCTACGAGCAGTACTTC.

This clonotype was seen more than once but under ten times. This chain uses TRBV29-1 with TRBJ1-1; tentative D call: TRBD1 (5 bases). V was trimmed by 6 bases and J by 5 bases, leaving 16 bases between them. This CDR3 spans 13 amino acids. CDR1 is SQVTM and CDR2 is ANQGSEA in the germline V gene. In nucleotides, the CDR3 is TGCAGCGTCGTATCTCTCGGGGGGACTGAAGCTTTCTTT. Protein: CSVVSLGGTEAFF.

The chain joins TRBV20-1 to TRBJ2-1; D gene ambiguous. The V gene's germline CDR1 is DFQATT and CDR2 SNEGSKA (reference sequence). Trimming pared 3 bases from V and 4 bases from J, leaving 10 bases between. The CDR3 has 13 residues. Written as DNA, the CDR3 is TGCAGTGCTAGTGAGCTGCTTTACAATGAGCAGTTCTTC. It codes for CSASELLYNEQFF.

This clonotype was recorded many times. The CDR3 here is CSAAGGGNEQFF. For the CDR3, the DNA is TGCAGCGCCGCAGGGGGCGGCAATGAGCAGTTCTTC. V gene TRBV29-1 combines with J gene TRBJ2-1, with 8 bases aligning to TRBD1. This CDR3 has 12 residues. Trimming cost V 7 bases and J 6 bases; bases outside gene matches: 5. CDR1 and CDR2 from the germline V gene are SQVTM and ANQGSEA.

The table lists this clonotype with a few counts. V is TRBV10-3 and J is TRBJ2-7; 11 bases fit TRBD1. This CDR3 is built from 16 residues. The V and J ends lost 8 bases and 1 base, in that order; junction bases with no gene match: 10. Germline-derived CDR1 and CDR2 are ENHRY and SYGVKD. The CDR3 DNA reads as TGTGCCATCTCCGGGACAGGGGGAAAAGTTTCCTACGAGCAGTACTTC. It translates to CAISGTGGKVSYEQYF.

The V gene is TRBV20-1, the J gene TRBJ1-1, with TRBD1 matching 7 bases. From germline, CDR1 is DFQATT and CDR2 SNEGSKA (reference sequence). After removal of 0 bases from V and 0 bases from J, the junction contained 4 bases not matched to a gene. This CDR3 has 15 amino acids. The CDR3 loop is CSAREFGQVNTEAFF. The CDR3 DNA is TGCAGTGCTAGAGAGTTCGGACAGGTGAACACTGAAGCTTTCTTT.

V usage is TRBV7-6 and J usage is TRBJ1-6, with D hard to call. This CDR3 has 15 residues. V was shortened by 2 bases and J by 7 bases, with 12 bases between the two germline ends. Germline-derived CDR1 and CDR2 are SGHVS and FNYEAQ. Here the CDR3 DNA reads TGTGCCAGCAGCTTACTAACGGGGTCAAATTCACCCCTCCACTTT. Translated, it gives CASSLLTGSNSPLHF.

V gene TRBV4-1 combines with J gene TRBJ2-7; 9 nucleotides align to TRBD1. This CDR3 contains 16 residues. Germline-derived CDR1 and CDR2 are MGHRA and YSYEKL. V lost 4 bases to trimming and J lost 1 base; unmatched junction nucleotides: 8. DNA for the CDR3: TGCGCCAGCAGCCCCTCACCGGGACAGGGATCCTACGAGCAGTACTTC. Amino acids: CASSPSPGQGSYEQYF.

The chain uses TRBV4-2 and TRBJ2-2; 11 bases are shared with TRBD2. V shed 0 bases, J shed 6 bases, and the junction held 3 bases outside the gene matches. Germline V gives CDR1 LGHNA, CDR2 YNFKEQ. The CDR3 consists of 16 residues. The CDR3 spells CASSQEALAGAGELFF. The CDR3 region has the DNA TGTGCCAGCAGCCAAGAAGCACTAGCGGGAGCCGGGGAGCTGTTTTTT.

This clonotype showed up just a few times. J is TRBJ2-3 and V is TRBV7-9; D remains unclear. V was shortened by 1 base and J by 1 base, with 12 bases between the two germline ends. Germline V gene sequence: CDR1 SEHNR, CDR2 FQNEAQ (reference sequence). The CDR3 is 16 amino acids. This CDR3 reads CASSLEIGKGTDTQYF. The CDR3 nucleotides are TGTGCCAGCAGCTTAGAGATCGGTAAGGGCACAGATACGCAGTATTTT.

This clonotype was picked up a small number of times. The chain links TRBV3-1 to TRBJ2-7; 8 positions agree with TRBD2. There are 16 residues in the CDR3. Germline CDR1 reads LGHDT; CDR2 reads YNNKEL (reference sequence). V trimming: 0 bases; J trimming: 3 bases; junction bases outside the gene matches: 7. The CDR3 region has the DNA TGTGCCAGCAGCCAAGAAAGAGTAGCGGGAAGCTACGAGCAGTACTTC. It specifies CASSQERVAGSYEQYF.

The rearrangement joins TRBV20-1 to TRBJ2-5; D not certain. The CDR3 has 11 residues. Trimming left V 3 bases short and J 5 bases short, with 7 bases between. The germline CDR1 and CDR2 sequences are DFQATT and SNEGSKA (reference sequence). The CDR3 sequence is CSASRAETQYF. CDR3 bases: TGCAGTGCTAGTAGGGCCGAGACCCAGTACTTC.

This clonotype was detected ten times or more. The chain is built from TRBV24-1 and TRBJ2-2; 7 nucleotides agree with TRBD1. Germline CDR1 reads KGHDR; CDR2 reads SFDVKD. V lost 7 bases to trimming and J lost 5 bases; unmatched junction nucleotides: 0. The CDR3 extends over 12 amino acids. CDR3 coding DNA: TGTGCCACCAGGACAGGGACCGGGGAGCTGTTTTTT. This gives the protein CATRTGTGELFF.

The rearrangement links TRBV15 to TRBJ2-5, with D maybe TRBD1 (6 bases). The germline CDR1 and CDR2 sequences are LNHNV and YYDKDF (reference sequence). The CDR3 consists of 15 residues. Trimming removed 0 bases at V and 5 bases at J, with 13 bases between. The CDR3: CATSRDRGGGETQYF. CDR3 DNA sequence: TGTGCCACCAGCAGAGATCGTGGGGGCGGGGAGACCCAGTACTTC.

This clonotype was seen only a few times. The chain joins TRBV4-3 to TRBJ1-2, with D hard to call. CDR1 and CDR2 from the germline V gene are LGHNA and YSLEER. The CDR3 totals 13 residues. Trimming pared 3 bases from V and 2 bases from J, leaving 7 bases between. This CDR3 reads CASSHAPNYGYTF. Written as DNA, the CDR3 is TGCGCCAGCAGCCACGCTCCGAACTATGGCTACACCTTC.

The rearrangement uses TRBV7-2 and TRBJ2-3; 13 bases align to TRBD2. The CDR3 totals 15 residues. Germline V CDR1 and CDR2: SGHTA, FQGNSA. J was trimmed by 10 bases and V by 3 bases; bases with no gene match: 7. CDR3 sequence: CASSFWTSGGSSQYF. The DNA for the CDR3 is TGTGCCAGCAGCTTCTGGACTAGCGGGGGTAGTTCGCAGTATTTT.

Only a few counts were recorded for this clonotype. The chain employs TRBV10-3 and TRBJ1-1, with a tentative D call TRBD1 (6 bases). The V end lost 5 bases, the J end lost 10 bases, and 17 bases lay between the germline ends. This CDR3 contains 13 residues. Germline CDR1 reads ENHRY; CDR2 reads SYGVKD. CDR3 nucleotide sequence: TGTGCCATCAGTTACCAGGGGTCCGGCTCAGCTTTCTTT. Protein: CAISYQGSGSAFF.